This T cell receptor (beta chain) was identified during a study of cytomegalovirus exposure and HLA in healthy donors. PCR used 60 Vbeta primers and 13 Jbeta primers. Some clones are missing from TCRdb's copy, which holds only in-frame ones; the method was immunoSEQ multiplex PCR. In the table there are more than 140,000 clones, around 80% of which are singletons. Germline-derived CDR1 and CDR2 are SGHTA and FQGNSA. The CDR3 has 18 amino acids. With V trimmed by 5 bases and J by 0 bases, 4 bases remained unmatched. What was sequenced was PBMCs. The chain uses TRBV7-2 and TRBJ2-6; TRBD2 aligns across 13 bases. The TCR originated in a young man in good health and CMV-seropositive. Here the CDR3 DNA reads TGTGCCAGCAGCCGAGGACTAGCGGGGGCCTCTGGGGCCAACGTCCTGACTTTC. Encoded protein: CASSRGLAGASGANVLTF.